A single sample gave rise to the 21 T cell receptor beta chains below, sequenced in a study of CD8 T cells in ankylosing spondylitis. MiXCR was run by TCRdb on the 5' RACE reads, yielding one entry per CDR3 protein. The sample includes about 240,000 distinct CDR3 sequences, 8.6% of them seen just once. Sequencing was done on a sample of blood, either unsorted or a sorted T cell fraction (not recorded which). The receptors shown here come from a male donor with ankylosing spondylitis or in good health (not recorded which).

This clonotype was observed a few times. The V gene is TRBV5-1, the J gene TRBJ1-3; no clear D. Trimming cost V 4 bases and J 6 bases, with 11 bases left between them. CDR3 size: 13 residues. Germline values: CDR1 SGHRS, CDR2 YFSETQ. For the CDR3, the DNA is TGCGCCAGCAGCACTGAAGAATCAAACACCATATATTTT. As protein: CASSTEESNTIYF.

The chain carries TRBV5-1 and TRBJ2-7; 11 nucleotides match TRBD2. CDR1 SGHRS and CDR2 YFSETQ come from the germline V gene. V lost 2 bases, J lost 5 bases, and 6 bases stayed unmatched. This CDR3 is built from 15 residues. The CDR3 loop reads CASSLRLAGFNEQYF. The CDR3 nucleotides are TGCGCCAGCAGCTTACGACTAGCGGGGTTCAACGAGCAGTACTTC.

This clonotype was counted at least ten times. CDR3 in amino acids: CASTPPGVTGELFF. The CDR3 coding sequence is TGTGCCAGCACTCCCCCAGGGGTCACCGGGGAGCTGTTTTTT. The chain joins TRBV7-9 to TRBJ2-2; TRBD1 might be the D (6 bases). This CDR3 spans 14 amino acids. V dropped 7 bases and J dropped 4 bases, with 13 bases sitting between them. Germline-derived CDR1 and CDR2 are SEHNR and FQNEAQ (reference sequence).

This clonotype was recorded many times. V and J are TRBV12-3 or TRBV12-4 and TRBJ2-7; no reliable D call. The CDR3 covers 15 residues. Trimming shortened V by 4 bases and J by 5 bases, and 18 bases separated the two germline ends. CDR3 sequence reads: CASSYRAPYRNEQYF. Here the CDR3 DNA reads TGTGCCAGCAGTTACCGGGCCCCCTACAGAAACGAGCAGTACTTC.

This clonotype occurred many times. The V gene is TRBV20-1, the J gene TRBJ2-3, with 13 bases matching TRBD2. Trimming took 0 bases from V and 2 from J; bases not matched to a gene: 5. The germline V gene encodes CDR1 DFQATT and CDR2 SNEGSKA (reference sequence). CDR3 length: 17 residues. Written as DNA, the CDR3 is TGCAGTGCTAGAGATATCGGGACTAGCGGGATCACAGATACGCAGTATTTT. It is translated as CSARDIGTSGITDTQYF.

This clonotype was counted between two and nine times. This rearrangement joins TRBV7-6 to TRBJ2-1; D not resolved. Trimming stripped 3 bases from V and 5 bases from J, with 17 bases between. The CDR3 contains 16 residues. Germline V gene lookup returns CDR1 SGHVS and CDR2 FNYEAQ. The CDR3 DNA sequence: TGTGCCAGCAGCTTTGGGCGGCGATCCCCCGACAATGAGCAGTTCTTC. Encoded protein: CASSFGRRSPDNEQFF.

This clonotype has ten or more counts. The chain carries TRBV7-8 and TRBJ2-2; D might be TRBD1 or TRBD2, each matching 5 bases. The CDR3 contains 16 residues. Looked up from germline, CDR1 is SGHVS and CDR2 is FQNEAQ. V was trimmed by 2 bases and J by 4 bases, leaving 14 bases between them. This CDR3 reads CASSLQGTGRTGELFF. CDR3 coding DNA: TGTGCCAGCAGCTTACAGGGAACGGGACGCACCGGGGAGCTGTTTTTT.

This clonotype was counted many times. V and J are TRBV5-1 and TRBJ1-2, with D possibly TRBD1 on 5 matching bases. Germline-derived CDR1 and CDR2 are SGHRS and YFSETQ. The germline V and J ends were trimmed by 0 bases and 7 bases, with 10 bases remaining between them. The length of the CDR3 is 13 residues. The CDR3 protein is CASSLDQGFGYTF. For the CDR3, the DNA is TGCGCCAGCAGCTTGGATCAGGGTTTTGGCTACACCTTC.

This clonotype was counted ten times or more. The gene calls are TRBV20-1 and TRBJ1-5; D is perhaps TRBD1 (5 bases). Germline loops: CDR1 DFQATT, CDR2 SNEGSKA (reference sequence). Trimming stripped 0 bases from V and 3 bases from J, with 12 bases between. The CDR3 length is 15 residues. The chain's CDR3 is CSAREPGILNQPQHF. CDR3 DNA sequence: TGCAGTGCTAGAGAACCAGGGATCCTCAATCAGCCCCAGCATTTT.

This clonotype was seen ten or more times. V usage is TRBV20-1 and J usage is TRBJ2-5, with a tentative D call TRBD2 (6 bases). Trimming took 2 bases from V and 0 from J, leaving 19 bases between them. There are 17 residues in the CDR3. Germline V gene data show CDR1 as DFQATT and CDR2 as SNEGSKA (reference sequence). CDR3 coding DNA: TGCAGTGCTAGAACACCCTTCGGACTAAAGTACCAAGAGACCCAGTACTTC. It specifies CSARTPFGLKYQETQYF.

This clonotype was picked up many times. CDR3 nucleotides: TGCGCCAGCAGCCCTAACAGAGGAGGGGTTGAAAAACTGTTTTTT. It yields the protein CASSPNRGGVEKLFF. The chain links TRBV5-1 to TRBJ1-4; D possibly corresponds to TRBD1 (5 bases). The germline gives CDR1 SGHRS, CDR2 YFSETQ. Trimming took off 4 bases at V and 7 bases at J, with 17 bases between the two ends. The length of the CDR3 is 15 residues.

This clonotype has at least ten counts. CDR3 region: CASSFWTSGGTDTQYF. The CDR3 nucleotides are TGTGCCAGCAGCTTTTGGACTAGCGGGGGGACAGATACGCAGTATTTT. This rearrangement joins TRBV7-2 to TRBJ2-3; 14 bases fit TRBD2. J gave up 3 bases and V 3 bases, and 2 bases lay outside the gene matches. Germline CDR1 SGHTA, CDR2 FQGNSA. The CDR3 extends over 16 amino acids.

This clonotype was observed at least ten times. The CDR3 DNA follows: TGTGCCAGCAGCTTGCGGGGGGCCGACACAGATACGCAGTATTTT. Translation gives CASSLRGADTDTQYF. The V gene is TRBV7-3, the J gene TRBJ2-3; 8 bases map to TRBD2. The V gene's germline CDR1 is SGHTA and CDR2 FQGTGA. CDR3 length: 15 residues. J gave up 2 bases and V 3 bases, and 4 bases lay outside the gene matches.

In this sample, this clonotype turned up many times. The chain employs TRBV5-1 and TRBJ1-1; 10 bases map to TRBD1. The germline CDR1 and CDR2 sequences are SGHRS and YFSETQ. There are 15 residues in the CDR3. The ends lost 4 bases at V and 1 base at J; junction bases unmatched: 4. CDR3 sequence: CASSLRQGANTEAFF. The CDR3 DNA sequence: TGCGCCAGCAGCCTTCGACAGGGGGCGAACACTGAAGCTTTCTTT.

This clonotype was seen many times. The chain uses TRBV11-2 and TRBJ2-1, with D unresolved. Trimming took 1 base from V and 4 from J, leaving 2 bases between them. This CDR3 has 12 residues. CDR1 is SGHAT and CDR2 is FQNNGV in the germline V gene. The CDR3 DNA follows: TGTGCCAGCAGCTTAGCTTACAATGAGCAGTTCTTC. It encodes CASSLAYNEQFF.

The chain carries TRBV5-5 and TRBJ2-2; 7 positions match TRBD2. The CDR3 is 16 amino acids. Germline assignment: CDR1 SGHKS and CDR2 YYEKEE (reference sequence). The ends lost 1 base at V and 2 bases at J; junction bases unmatched: 5. CDR3 DNA: TGTGCCAGCAGCTTGCCCCTAGCGGTAAACACCGGGGAGCTGTTTTTT. Its translation: CASSLPLAVNTGELFF.

This clonotype was counted many times. The chain has TRBV20-1 and TRBJ2-2; 8 nucleotides agree with TRBD2. Germline V gives CDR1 DFQATT, CDR2 SNEGSKA (reference sequence). V shed 3 bases and J 6 bases; nucleotides not matched to a gene: 6. The CDR3 is 14 residues long. The CDR3: CSASVGGAAGELFF. In DNA, the CDR3 is TGCAGTGCTAGCGTCGGGGGGGCTGCCGGGGAGCTGTTTTTT.

The chain employs TRBV5-1 and TRBJ2-1; D possibly corresponds to TRBD2 (6 bases). The V gene lost 4 bases and the J gene lost 4 bases, with 24 bases spanning the gap. This CDR3 region has 18 residues. Germline V gives CDR1 SGHRS, CDR2 YFSETQ. CDR3 protein: CASSPLGGTKTNYNEQFF. The DNA of the CDR3 is TGCGCCAGCAGCCCCCTCGGCGGGACGAAAACCAATTACAATGAGCAGTTCTTC.

This clonotype was seen ten or more times. The chain joins TRBV20-1 to TRBJ1-4; TRBD1 matches 7 bases. Germline values: CDR1 DFQATT, CDR2 SNEGSKA (reference sequence). This CDR3 region has 14 residues. Trimming cost V 5 bases and J 2 bases; bases outside gene matches: 5. The CDR3 region is CSAGQGQTNEKLFF. CDR3 nucleotide sequence: TGCAGTGCTGGCCAGGGACAGACTAATGAAAAACTGTTTTTT.

The chain combines TRBV7-2 with TRBJ2-3; a weak D match, TRBD2 (5 bases). CDR3 length: 16 residues. CDR1 and CDR2 from the germline V gene are SGHTA and FQGNSA. With 1 base removed from V and 4 bases from J, the gap between germline ends came to 15 bases. The CDR3 nucleotides are TGTGCCAGCAGCTTAGTTGCACTAGGTTACGCAGATACGCAGTATTTT. It yields the protein CASSLVALGYADTQYF. Using reference TRBV7-2 and TRBJ2-3 for the parts outside the CDR3, the full variable domain is GAGVSQSPSNKVTEKGKDVELRCDPISGHTALYWYRQSLGQGLEFLIYFQGNSAPDKSGLPSDRFSAERTGGSVSTLTIQRTQQEDSAVYLCASSLVALGYADTQYFGPGTRLTVL.

Here the CDR3 reads CSARGGALGTEAFF. CDR3 DNA: TGCAGTGCTAGGGGGGGGGCCCTCGGAACTGAAGCTTTCTTT. This sequence joins TRBV20-1 and TRBJ1-1; tentatively, D is TRBD1 (6 bases). This CDR3 is 14 amino acids long. Germline V gene sequence: CDR1 DFQATT, CDR2 SNEGSKA (reference sequence). Trimming stripped 3 bases from V and 5 bases from J, with 16 bases between.